This T cell receptor beta chain was identified in a study of blood T cell repertoires in COVID-19. Across the whole study: Samples of COVID-19 (acute and convalescent) were obtained from the United States, Italy and Spain.

Remarks on this clone: Sequence at one end of the junction differs from germline and may be a read error.

The CDR3 totals 16 residues. CDR1 is MGHRA and CDR2 is YSYEKL in the germline V gene. Libraries were prepared by immunoSEQ multiplex PCR; TCRdb keeps only in-frame clonotypes and omits some of them. The sample holds under 300,000 clones, around 89% seen once. This chain connects TRBV4-1 to TRBJ2-2; maybe TRBD2 (7 bases). The TCR was taken from a woman in her sixties or seventies with COVID-19, enrolled during active disease. The material sequenced was peripheral blood. The CDR3 sequence is CASSPNRGANTGELFF. CDR3 nucleotide sequence: TGCGCCAGCAGCCCCAACCGGGGGGCGAATACCGGGGAGCTGTTTTTT.